The 29 T cell receptor beta chains below come from one sample, sequenced in a study of cytomegalovirus exposure and HLA in healthy donors. Amplification used 60 Vbeta primers and 13 Jbeta primers. The protocol was immunoSEQ multiplex PCR, while the TCRdb copy is restricted to in-frame clones and leaves out a portion. The sample carries 200,000 to 300,000 clones, 70% to 90% recorded once. Sequencing was carried out using PBMCs. The receptor source for this set is an older woman in good health and CMV-seropositive.

The chain employs TRBV4-1 and TRBJ1-1; TRBD1 matches 8 bases. Per germline, CDR1 MGHRA and CDR2 YSYEKL. With 2 bases clipped from V and 0 bases from J, the junction kept 5 bases outside the gene matches. The CDR3 length is 16 residues. The chain's CDR3 is CASSQFSGGLNTEAFF. CDR3 DNA: TGCGCCAGCAGCCAATTTTCAGGGGGCCTGAACACTGAAGCTTTCTTT.

The chain combines TRBV2 with TRBJ2-1; D ambiguous. Between the trimmed V and J ends, which lost 6 bases and 9 bases, there was a span of 9 bases. This CDR3 region has 11 residues. Per germline, CDR1 SNHLY and CDR2 FYNNEI. Here the CDR3 reads CASRSSGEQFF. CDR3 coding DNA: TGTGCCAGCAGGTCCTCAGGTGAGCAGTTCTTC.

This chain uses TRBV2 with TRBJ2-3; 8 bases map to TRBD1. This CDR3 has 14 residues. Looked up from germline, CDR1 is SNHLY and CDR2 is FYNNEI. V was pared by 6 bases and J by 4 bases, with 6 bases of the junction left unmatched. The CDR3 here is CASRQGVGADTQYF. CDR3 nucleotide sequence: TGTGCCAGCAGACAGGGGGTAGGCGCAGATACGCAGTATTTT. Full variable domain (remainder filled in from reference TRBV2 and TRBJ2-3): EPEVTQTPSHQVTQMGQEVILRCVPISNHLYFYWYRQILGQKVEFLVSFYNNEISEKSEIFDDQFSVERPDGSNFTLKIRSTKLEDSAMYFCASRQGVGADTQYFGPGTRLTVL.

The chain joins TRBV15 to TRBJ2-7; 9 nucleotides match TRBD1. The CDR3 is made up of 14 amino acids. V was clipped by 1 base and J by 5 bases; unmatched bases: 3. CDR1 and CDR2 (germline): LNHNV, YYDKDF (reference sequence). The CDR3 sequence is CATSRGQGVHEQYF. The CDR3 bases are TGTGCCACCAGCAGAGGACAGGGGGTCCACGAGCAGTACTTC.

V gene TRBV10-3 combines with J gene TRBJ2-3; the D gene is possibly TRBD2 (6 bases). With 6 bases removed from V and 2 bases from J, the gap between germline ends came to 21 bases. Germline V lookup: CDR1 ENHRY, CDR2 SYGVKD. The CDR3 sequence is 17 residues long. The DNA of the CDR3 is TGTGCCATCAGCACCCCCTCGGGCGCGGGGATCACAGATACGCAGTATTTT. Protein: CAISTPSGAGITDTQYF.

The chain employs TRBV27 and TRBJ2-3, with TRBD1 as a possible D gene (5 bases). CDR1 and CDR2 from the germline V gene are MNHEY and SMNVEV (reference sequence). The CDR3 totals 16 residues. Trimming shortened V by 6 bases and J by 3 bases, and 19 bases separated the two germline ends. CDR3 region: CASSQLSGIGTDTQYF. Written as DNA, the CDR3 is TGTGCCAGCAGCCAGCTATCAGGGATTGGGACAGATACGCAGTATTTT.

CDR3 nucleotide sequence: TGTGCCAGCAGCCTCGGTATGGAGCAGTACTTC. Translating it yields CASSLGMEQYF. The gene calls are TRBV7-9 and TRBJ2-7; D is unresolved. CDR1 SEHNR and CDR2 FQNEAQ come from the germline V gene (reference sequence). There are 11 residues in the CDR3. V lost 5 bases and J 7 bases, leaving 9 bases between the germline ends.

This chain links TRBV5-1 with TRBJ1-1, with unresolved D. With 3 bases removed from V and 1 base from J, the gap between germline ends came to 13 bases. The CDR3 spans 15 residues. Germline loops: CDR1 SGHRS, CDR2 YFSETQ. The CDR3 is CASSSSLRRNTEAFF. CDR3 in DNA: TGCGCCAGCAGCTCGAGTTTGCGGAGGAACACTGAAGCTTTCTTT.

The chain carries TRBV7-3 and TRBJ2-5; 7 bases are a match to TRBD2. Trimming at V came to 5 bases and at J to 2 bases, leaving 8 bases not matched to a gene. From germline, CDR1 is SGHTA and CDR2 FQGTGA. The CDR3 loop spans 15 amino acids. The CDR3 loop is CASSPGLVEQETQYF. The CDR3 DNA follows: TGTGCCAGCAGCCCAGGACTAGTTGAGCAAGAGACCCAGTACTTC.

The chain combines TRBV7-9 with TRBJ1-5, with TRBD1 identical over 10 bases. V lost 5 bases to trimming and J lost 4 bases; unmatched junction nucleotides: 2. Per the germline V gene, CDR1 is SEHNR and CDR2 is FQNEAQ (reference sequence). CDR3 length equals 14 residues. Here the CDR3 reads CASSMDRGNQPQHF. The CDR3 nucleotides read TGTGCCAGCAGCATGGACAGGGGGAATCAGCCCCAGCATTTT.

The chain couples TRBV25-1 to TRBJ2-1; no definite D call. The V gene's germline CDR1 is MGHDK and CDR2 SYGVNS. Trimming removed 3 bases at V and 6 bases at J, with 15 bases between. There are 15 residues in the CDR3. CDR3 DNA: TGTGCCAGCAGTGATGTGTCTACCTCCCGCAATGAGCAGTTCTTC. It translates to CASSDVSTSRNEQFF.

J is TRBJ1-1 and V is TRBV2; perhaps TRBD1 as D (6 bases). This CDR3 comprises 15 residues. The germline V gene encodes CDR1 SNHLY and CDR2 FYNNEI. V was shortened by 6 bases and J by 4 bases, with 18 bases between the two germline ends. The CDR3 DNA follows: TGTGCCAGCAGCCAACAGGGATTGGGGAGCACTGAAGCTTTCTTT. It encodes CASSQQGLGSTEAFF.

This clone showed up just once. This chain links TRBV4-1 with TRBJ1-1; 11 bases match TRBD1. CDR3 size: 17 residues. V was pared by 0 bases and J by 1 base, with 4 bases of the junction left unmatched. Germline V lookup: CDR1 MGHRA, CDR2 YSYEKL. CDR3 protein: CASSQERGTGGNTEAFF. CDR3 DNA: TGCGCCAGCAGCCAAGAACGGGGGACAGGGGGGAACACTGAAGCTTTCTTT.

This clone appeared a single time. The gene calls are TRBV28 and TRBJ2-3, with a weak D call TRBD2 (5 bases). The CDR3 sequence is 16 residues long. Germline V CDR1 and CDR2: MDHEN, SYDVKM. V lost 0 bases and J lost 1, with 11 bases in between. CDR3 protein: CASSLWASLGTDTQYF. In DNA, the CDR3 is TGTGCCAGCAGTTTATGGGCTAGCTTGGGCACAGATACGCAGTATTTT.

This clone turned up a few times. This chain uses TRBV19 with TRBJ2-1; 13 bases align to TRBD2. Germline V CDR1 and CDR2: LNHDA, SQIVND (reference sequence). J lost 3 bases, V lost 3 bases, and 11 bases had no gene match. The length of the CDR3 is 19 residues. CDR3 region: CASSIGLAGAGKNYNEQFF. CDR3 DNA: TGTGCCAGTAGTATCGGACTAGCGGGGGCTGGAAAAAACTACAATGAGCAGTTCTTC.

The chain employs TRBV10-3 and TRBJ1-2; TRBD1 aligns across 9 bases. The length of the CDR3 is 15 residues. Germline trimming cut 2 bases from V and 4 bases from J; bases unmatched to any gene: 5. Germline CDR1 ENHRY, CDR2 SYGVKD. The CDR3 sequence: CAISEPQGQGYGYTF. The CDR3 DNA is TGTGCCATCAGTGAGCCACAGGGACAGGGCTATGGCTACACCTTC.

This clone was detected only a few times. The chain couples TRBV27 to TRBJ1-1; perhaps TRBD1 as D (5 bases). V was shortened by 2 bases and J by 5 bases, with 9 bases between the two germline ends. The CDR3 contains 13 residues. Germline lookup yields CDR1 MNHEY and CDR2 SMNVEV (reference sequence). CDR3 DNA: TGTGCCAGCAGTTTAAGGGGTAGGACTGAAGCTTTCTTT. Translation: CASSLRGRTEAFF.

There are a few counts of this clone. The genes are TRBV2 and TRBJ2-2; 9 bases line up with TRBD2. Trimming at V came to 4 bases and at J to 4 bases, leaving 1 base not matched to a gene. There are 14 residues in the CDR3. Germline V gene lookup returns CDR1 SNHLY and CDR2 FYNNEI. CDR3 sequence (DNA): TGTGCCAGCAGTGCGCGGGAGGGCACCGGGGAGCTGTTTTTT. Translated, it gives CASSAREGTGELFF. The whole variable domain, remainder taken from reference TRBV2 and TRBJ2-2, is EPEVTQTPSHQVTQMGQEVILRCVPISNHLYFYWYRQILGQKVEFLVSFYNNEISEKSEIFDDQFSVERPDGSNFTLKIRSTKLEDSAMYFCASSAREGTGELFFGEGSRLTVL.

This clone appeared once. The chain employs TRBV2 and TRBJ1-2; no reliable D call. The CDR3 consists of 10 residues. Germline V gene data show CDR1 as SNHLY and CDR2 as FYNNEI. Trimming left V 2 bases short and J 7 bases short, with 2 bases between. In DNA, the CDR3 is TGTGCCAGCAGTGAACTTGGCTACACCTTC. Translated: CASSELGYTF.

V gene TRBV7-9 combines with J gene TRBJ2-2; 8 nucleotides match TRBD1. Losses at the gene ends were 5 bases for V and 1 base for J; bases not matched to a gene: 3. CDR1 is SEHNR, CDR2 FQNEAQ, per germline (reference sequence). The CDR3 length is 15 residues. The CDR3 loop is CASSGQGMNTGELFF. The CDR3 bases are TGTGCCAGCAGCGGACAGGGCATGAACACCGGGGAGCTGTTTTTT.

The chain uses TRBV27 and TRBJ2-2; a possible D gene is TRBD1 (6 bases). Germline CDR1 reads MNHEY; CDR2 reads SMNVEV (reference sequence). V was pared by 6 bases and J by 4 bases, with 12 bases between. The CDR3 spans 14 residues. The CDR3 protein is CASSRGAGTGELFF. The CDR3 nucleotides are TGTGCCAGCAGCAGGGGCGCCGGCACCGGGGAGCTGTTTTTT.

The rearrangement links TRBV7-9 to TRBJ1-1, with 7 nucleotides matching TRBD1. CDR3 length equals 12 residues. The V gene's germline CDR1 is SEHNR and CDR2 FQNEAQ (reference sequence). The trim removed 5 bases at V and 11 bases at J, leaving 8 bases unmatched. The CDR3 loop is CASSPSTGRAFF. The CDR3 nucleotides read TGTGCCAGCAGCCCATCGACAGGGAGGGCTTTCTTT.

The rearrangement uses TRBV29-1 and TRBJ1-1; D gene ambiguous. The CDR3 sequence is 11 residues long. V was cut by 7 bases and J by 3 bases, with 9 bases left in between. Germline V gives CDR1 SQVTM, CDR2 ANQGSEA. In DNA, the CDR3 is TGCAGCGCCCGGGATGACACTGAAGCTTTCTTT. It translates to CSARDDTEAFF.

This chain links TRBV27 with TRBJ2-1, with a tentative D call TRBD2 (5 bases). The CDR3 loop spans 17 amino acids. V lost 6 bases and J 3 bases, leaving 21 bases between the germline ends. CDR1 and CDR2 (germline): MNHEY, SMNVEV (reference sequence). The CDR3 here is CASRPLAGPPLYNEQFF. As DNA, the CDR3 is TGTGCCAGCAGGCCCCTCGCGGGTCCCCCCCTCTACAATGAGCAGTTCTTC.

The chain combines TRBV6-6 with TRBJ2-7; 14 nucleotides agree with TRBD2. The germline gives CDR1 MNHNY, CDR2 SVGAGI (reference sequence). This CDR3 spans 15 amino acids. The V gene end was trimmed by 6 bases and the J gene end by 6 bases; junction bases not matched to a gene: 7. CDR3: CASRPGTSGSSEQYF. Here the CDR3 DNA reads TGTGCCAGCAGACCAGGGACTAGCGGGAGTAGCGAGCAGTACTTC.

This clone was detected only once. J is TRBJ1-1 and V is TRBV28; D is possibly TRBD1 (5 bases). CDR1 is MDHEN and CDR2 is SYDVKM in the germline V gene. CDR3 length: 12 residues. Trimming stripped 7 bases from V and 3 bases from J, with 9 bases between. In nucleotides, the CDR3 is TGTGCCAGCAACTTAGGGGACACTGAAGCTTTCTTT. Protein product: CASNLGDTEAFF.

This sequence joins TRBV9 and TRBJ2-3; TRBD2 is a possible D gene (6 bases). Trimming removed 4 bases from V and 0 bases from J, with 9 bases in between. Germline values: CDR1 SGDLS, CDR2 YYNGEE. The CDR3 contains 14 residues. The DNA of the CDR3 is TGTGCCAGCAGCTTCCGGGGGAGCACAGATACGCAGTATTTT. Protein product: CASSFRGSTDTQYF.

The chain couples TRBV28 to TRBJ1-2; weak D call: TRBD1 (5 bases). V dropped 7 bases and J dropped 4 bases, with 13 bases sitting between them. Germline CDR1 is MDHEN and CDR2 is SYDVKM. The CDR3 consists of 13 residues. The CDR3 DNA reads as TGTGCCAGCAATCGGGGGGGAGGCTATGGCTACACCTTC. Translated: CASNRGGGYGYTF.

This clone appeared a single time. V usage is TRBV29-1 and J usage is TRBJ2-1; D ambiguous. V was shortened by 4 bases and J by 6 bases, with 13 bases between the two germline ends. This CDR3 spans 13 amino acids. Germline CDR1 is SQVTM and CDR2 is ANQGSEA. In DNA form, the CDR3 reads TGCAGCGTTGGAAGACTTGTGGGCAATGAGCAGTTCTTC. Encoded protein: CSVGRLVGNEQFF.